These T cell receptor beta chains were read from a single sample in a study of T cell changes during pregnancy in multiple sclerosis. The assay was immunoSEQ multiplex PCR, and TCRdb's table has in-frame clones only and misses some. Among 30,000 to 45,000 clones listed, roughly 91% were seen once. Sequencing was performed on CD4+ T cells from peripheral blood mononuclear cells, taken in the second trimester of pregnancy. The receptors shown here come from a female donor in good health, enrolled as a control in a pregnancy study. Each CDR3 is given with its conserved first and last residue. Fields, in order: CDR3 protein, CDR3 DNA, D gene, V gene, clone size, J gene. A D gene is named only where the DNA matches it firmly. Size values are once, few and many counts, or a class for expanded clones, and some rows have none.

CASSSGLAGAQETQYF TGTGCCAGCAGCTCGGGACTAGCGGGGGCTCAAGAGACCCAGTACTTC TRBD2 TRBV11-3 . TRBJ2-5
CASSTRTPPYEQYF TGTGCCAGCAGCACGCGGACTCCACCCTACGAGCAGTACTTC . TRBV4-2 . TRBJ2-7
CASSRSGGAYEQYF TGTGCCAGTAGTCGTTCAGGAGGAGCCTACGAGCAGTACTTC . TRBV19 . TRBJ2-7
CASSKRGQGDLRNQPQHF TGTGCCAGCAGCAAGCGGGGACAGGGGGATTTGCGCAATCAGCCCCAGCATTTT TRBD1 TRBV7-8 . TRBJ1-5
CASRSEPNTEAFF TGCGCCAGCCGTAGCGAGCCGAACACTGAAGCTTTCTTT . TRBV5-1 few TRBJ1-1
CSAWGGSTSGNTIYF TGCAGCGCCTGGGGGGGGTCAACCTCTGGAAACACCATATATTTT . TRBV29-1 . TRBJ1-3
CASSPYIGGSYGANVLTF TGTGCCAGCAGTCCATATATTGGGGGGAGTTATGGGGCCAACGTCCTGACTTTC . TRBV27 . TRBJ2-6
CASSMGTLRSGANVLTF TGTGCCAGTAGTATGGGGACACTTCGCTCTGGGGCCAACGTCCTGACTTTC . TRBV19 . TRBJ2-6
CASSIQNRDRVYSPLHF TGTGCCAGTAGTATTCAAAACCGGGACAGGGTATATTCACCCCTCCACTTT TRBD1 TRBV19 . TRBJ1-6
CASSLRRGISYNEQFF TGTGCCAGCAGCTTACGGCGGGGGATCTCCTACAATGAGCAGTTCTTC TRBD2 TRBV11-1 . TRBJ2-1
CSVGRRLSYEQYF TGCAGCGTTGGCCGGAGGCTTTCCTACGAGCAGTACTTC . TRBV29-1 . TRBJ2-7
CASSPSRTSGRGRNYEQYF TGTGCCAGCAGCCCGAGCCGGACTAGCGGGAGAGGCAGGAACTACGAGCAGTACTTC TRBD2 TRBV7-8 . TRBJ2-7
CASSLEQYNSPLHF TGTGCCAGCAGCTTAGAACAGTATAATTCACCCCTCCACTTT . TRBV7-9 . TRBJ1-6
CASSYGQGIGNTIYF TGTGCCAGCAGCTACGGACAGGGGATAGGAAACACCATATATTTT TRBD1 TRBV5-4 . TRBJ1-3
CATSRGQSSTDTQYF TGTGCCACCAGCAGAGGACAGTCTAGCACAGATACGCAGTATTTT . TRBV15 . TRBJ2-3
CASSVQGVNTEAFF TGTGCCAGCAGCGTTCAAGGGGTGAACACTGAAGCTTTCTTT . TRBV9 . TRBJ1-1
CASSPQGGGTEAFF TGTGCCAGCAGCCCCCAGGGGGGAGGCACTGAAGCTTTCTTT TRBD1 TRBV7-9 few TRBJ1-1
CASSHKPGRETYEQYF TGCGCCAGCAGCCACAAACCCGGGAGAGAAACATACGAGCAGTACTTC . TRBV23-1 . TRBJ2-7
CASSPHRRRDYGYTF TGTGCCAGCAGTCCTCATAGGAGGAGGGACTATGGCTACACCTTC . TRBV7-9 . TRBJ1-2
CASSDGTSDKQYF TGTGCCAGCAGTGATGGGACTAGCGACAAGCAGTACTTC TRBD2 TRBV6-1 . TRBJ2-7
CASRESSYEQYF TGTGCCAGCAGGGAGAGCTCCTACGAGCAGTACTTC . TRBV28 . TRBJ2-7
CASSSGAGANVLTF TGCGCCAGCAGCTCAGGGGCAGGGGCCAACGTCCTGACTTTC . TRBV5-1 . TRBJ2-6
CASSKRTSGAANTGELFF TGTGCCAGTAGTAAGCGGACTAGCGGGGCTGCGAACACCGGGGAGCTGTTTTTT TRBD2 TRBV19 . TRBJ2-2
CASSSGQSPTEAFF TGTGCCAGCAGCTCGGGACAGTCCCCCACTGAAGCTTTCTTT TRBD1 TRBV6-1 . TRBJ1-1
CSAEAEYEAFF TGCAGTGCAGAGGCGGAGTATGAAGCTTTCTTT . TRBV20-1 . TRBJ1-1
CASSLGGRAGVTEAFF TGTGCCAGCAGTTTAGGGGGGCGGGCGGGAGTCACTGAAGCTTTCTTT . TRBV28 . TRBJ1-1
CASSLTGLEQYF TGTGCCAGCAGTCTGACAGGGCTTGAGCAGTACTTC TRBD1 TRBV28 once TRBJ2-7
CASSEREAGGPYF TGTGCCAGCAGTGAACGGGAAGCGGGGGGACCGTATTTT TRBD2 TRBV2 . TRBJ2-3
CASSTGGLRQETQYF TGTGCCAGTAGCACAGGGGGGCTTCGCCAAGAGACCCAGTACTTC TRBD1 TRBV19 . TRBJ2-5
CASRIHGIYRETQYF TGTGCCAGCAGGATCCACGGGATCTACAGAGAGACCCAGTACTTC . TRBV28 once TRBJ2-5
CASSIGQGNEKLFF TGTGCCAGCAGCATCGGACAGGGAAATGAAAAACTGTTTTTT TRBD1 TRBV7-6 few TRBJ1-4
CASSSQGIKWHF TGTGCCAGCAGTTCCCAGGGAATTAAGTGGCATTTT . TRBV27 . TRBJ1-5
CASSLPGTGTYYEQYF TGTGCCAGCAGTTTGCCCGGGACAGGGACCTACTACGAGCAGTACTTC TRBD1 TRBV28 . TRBJ2-7
CASSLEPGLNQPQHF TGTGCCAGCAGCTTAGAGCCAGGGCTCAATCAGCCCCAGCATTTT . TRBV7-2 . TRBJ1-5
CASSLGTAERSYEQYF TGTGCCAGCAGCTTAGGAACGGCGGAAAGGTCCTACGAGCAGTACTTC . TRBV7-9 . TRBJ2-7
CASSPSGSSYEQYF TGTGCCAGCTCACCTAGCGGGAGCTCCTACGAGCAGTACTTC TRBD2 TRBV18 . TRBJ2-7
CASMRDRAAETQYF TGTGCCAGCATGCGGGACCGGGCGGCAGAGACCCAGTACTTC . TRBV6-1 . TRBJ2-5
CASSLWTADEAFF TGTGCCAGCAGCCTCTGGACAGCAGATGAAGCTTTCTTT . TRBV13 . TRBJ1-1
CASSPALADTDTQYF TGCGCCAGCAGCCCCGCCTTGGCCGACACAGATACGCAGTATTTT . TRBV5-1 . TRBJ2-3
CASSLRQGAYEKLFF TGTGCCAGCTCCCTTCGACAGGGGGCTTATGAAAAACTGTTTTTT TRBD1 TRBV18 . TRBJ1-4